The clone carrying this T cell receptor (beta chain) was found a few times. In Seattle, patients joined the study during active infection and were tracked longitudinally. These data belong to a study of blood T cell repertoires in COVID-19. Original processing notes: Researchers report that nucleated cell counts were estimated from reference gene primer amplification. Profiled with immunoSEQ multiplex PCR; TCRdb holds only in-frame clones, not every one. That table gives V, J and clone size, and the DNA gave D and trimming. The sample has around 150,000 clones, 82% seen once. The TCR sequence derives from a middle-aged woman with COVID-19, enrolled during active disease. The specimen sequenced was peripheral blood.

The CDR3 spells CASSFSNEQFF. CDR3 coding DNA: TGCGCCAGCAGCTTCAGCAATGAGCAGTTCTTC. The rearrangement links TRBV5-1 to TRBJ2-1; D remains unclear. CDR1 and CDR2 (germline): SGHRS, YFSETQ. The CDR3 sequence is 11 residues long. V gave up 2 bases and J gave up 6 bases, with 3 bases separating them.